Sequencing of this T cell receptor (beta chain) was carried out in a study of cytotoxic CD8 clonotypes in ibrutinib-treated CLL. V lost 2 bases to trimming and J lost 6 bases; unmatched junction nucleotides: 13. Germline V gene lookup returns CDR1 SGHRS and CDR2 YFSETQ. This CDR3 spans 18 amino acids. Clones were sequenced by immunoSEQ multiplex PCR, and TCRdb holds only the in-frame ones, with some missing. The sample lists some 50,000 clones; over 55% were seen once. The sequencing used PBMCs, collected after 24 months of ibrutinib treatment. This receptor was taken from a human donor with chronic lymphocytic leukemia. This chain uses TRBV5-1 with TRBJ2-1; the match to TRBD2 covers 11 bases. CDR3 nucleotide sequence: TGCGCCAGCAGCTTCCTGGGGACCCTAGCGGGGGGACTCAATGAGCAGTTCTTC. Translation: CASSFLGTLAGGLNEQFF.